The clone carrying this T cell receptor (beta chain) has just a few counts. These data are taken from a study of tumor-infiltrating lymphocytes in primary liver carcinoma. Study details: Patients were men and women aged 30 to 69 years. The study obtained roughly 3.65 to 7.13 million productive TCRbeta reads per sample, similar across tissue types. Measuring 4.2 to 10 cm across, the tumors were staged as T1-T3 N0M0.

Germline DNA was also extracted, and blood RNA was taken from unsorted whole blood. Patients carried chronic HBV infection without prior treatment. With a constant-region primer, TCR beta cDNA was made from 500 ng of total RNA. Investigators got TCR beta libraries out of three nested multiplex PCR rounds, done with slightly modified ARM-PCR. TCRdb re-called the multiplex PCR reads through MiXCR, storing one row per CDR3 protein. The sample lists some 180,000 distinct CDR3 sequences, about 55% occurring once. The sample consisted of peripheral blood. The clonotype comes from a man in his forties or fifties with primary liver carcinoma and hepatitis B virus infection.

The CDR3 here is CASSQGAGAYVNTEAFF. CDR3 bases: TGCGCCAGCAGCCAAGGGGCAGGGGCGTACGTGAACACTGAAGCTTTCTTT. The V and J genes are TRBV4-1 and TRBJ1-1, with D possibly being TRBD1 (6 bases). The ends were cut back, 1 base at V and 0 bases at J, with 15 bases in the middle. Germline lookup yields CDR1 MGHRA and CDR2 YSYEKL. The CDR3 runs to 17 residues.